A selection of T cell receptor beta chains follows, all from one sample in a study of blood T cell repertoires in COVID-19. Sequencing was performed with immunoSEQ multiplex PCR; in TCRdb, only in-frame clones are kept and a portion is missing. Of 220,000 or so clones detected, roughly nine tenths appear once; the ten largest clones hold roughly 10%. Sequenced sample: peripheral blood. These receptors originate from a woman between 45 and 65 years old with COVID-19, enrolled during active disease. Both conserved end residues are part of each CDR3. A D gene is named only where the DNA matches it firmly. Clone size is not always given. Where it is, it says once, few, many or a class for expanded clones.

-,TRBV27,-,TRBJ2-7,CASSPTGYYEQYF,TGTGCCAGCAGTCCCACGGGTTACTACGAGCAGTACTTC
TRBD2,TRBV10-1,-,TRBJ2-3,CASSEAGVGTDTQYF,TGCGCCAGCAGTGAGGCGGGGGTTGGCACAGATACGCAGTATTTT
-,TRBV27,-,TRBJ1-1,CASSLRRGYEAFF,TGTGCCAGCAGTTTAAGAAGGGGTTATGAAGCTTTCTTT
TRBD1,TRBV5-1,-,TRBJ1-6,CASSSRQGIGPWANSPLHF,TGCGCCAGCAGCTCCCGACAGGGAATTGGGCCATGGGCAAATTCACCCCTCCACTTT
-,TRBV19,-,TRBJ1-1,CASSISRTRAFF,TGTGCCAGTAGTATATCGAGGACTCGAGCTTTCTTT
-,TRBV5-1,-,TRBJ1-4,CASSTGGTNEKLFF,TGCGCCAGCAGCACCGGGGGAACTAATGAAAAACTGTTTTTT
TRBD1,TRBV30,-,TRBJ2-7,CAWSAGQGAYEQYF,TGTGCCTGGAGTGCGGGACAGGGGGCCTACGAGCAGTACTTC
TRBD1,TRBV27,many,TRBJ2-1,CASSPPDRDEQFF,TGTGCCAGCAGTCCCCCGGACAGGGATGAGCAGTTCTTC
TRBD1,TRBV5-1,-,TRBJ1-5,CASSSRQGGPNQPQHF,TGCGCCAGCAGCTCGAGACAGGGTGGCCCCAATCAGCCCCAGCATTTT
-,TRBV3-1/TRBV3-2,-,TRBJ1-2,CASSRGGGYTF,TGTGCCAGCAGCCGCGGTGGGGGCTACACCTTC
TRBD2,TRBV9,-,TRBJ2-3,CASSVFSGEGDTQYF,TGTGCCAGCAGCGTATTCTCGGGGGAGGGAGATACGCAGTATTTT
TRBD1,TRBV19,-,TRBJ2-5,CASSIGTGGVGETQYF,TGTGCCAGTAGTATCGGGACAGGGGGCGTCGGGGAGACCCAGTACTTC
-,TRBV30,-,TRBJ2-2,CAWSGRGMRGGTGELFF,TGTGCCTGGAGTGGGCGTGGAATGCGGGGTGGTACCGGGGAGCTGTTTTTT
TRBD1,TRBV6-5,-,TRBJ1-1,CASMRQGVTEAFF,TGTGCCAGCATGAGACAGGGAGTAACTGAAGCTTTCTTT
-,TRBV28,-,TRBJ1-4,CASTAQGPTNEKLFF,TGTGCCAGCACCGCCCAGGGCCCAACTAATGAAAAACTGTTTTTT
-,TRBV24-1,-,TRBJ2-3,CATSDGGPGTDTQYF,TGTGCCACCAGTGACGGGGGGCCTGGCACAGATACGCAGTATTTT
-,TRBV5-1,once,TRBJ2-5,CASSLVGIQETQYF,TGCGCCAGCAGCTTGGTCGGGATACAAGAGACCCAGTACTTC
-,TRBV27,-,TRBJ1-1,CASSFNRFSTDTEAFF,TGTGCCAGCAGTTTCAACAGGTTCTCGACGGACACTGAAGCTTTCTTT
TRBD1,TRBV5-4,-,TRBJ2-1,CASSFRNRGNEQFF,TGTGCCAGCAGCTTTAGAAACAGGGGCAATGAGCAGTTCTTC
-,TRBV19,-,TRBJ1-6,CASSTSTLAGGSPLHF,TGTGCCAGTAGTACGTCCACCCTGGCAGGAGGCTCACCCCTCCACTTT
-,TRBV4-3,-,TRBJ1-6,CASSQVPAAGGQLHF,TGCGCCAGCAGCCAAGTACCCGCCGCGGGGGGTCAGCTCCACTTT
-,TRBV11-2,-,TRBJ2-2,CASSLAGLNTGELFF,TGTGCCAGCAGCTTAGCGGGACTGAACACCGGGGAGCTGTTTTTT
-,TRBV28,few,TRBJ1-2,CASRGGTNYGYTF,TGTGCCAGCAGGGGGGGAACTAACTATGGCTACACCTTC
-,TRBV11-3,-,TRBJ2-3,CASRPSGPATDTQYF,TGTGCCAGCAGACCAAGCGGGCCCGCCACAGATACGCAGTATTTT
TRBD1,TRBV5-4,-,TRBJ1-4,CASSLQQGGREKLFF,TGTGCCAGCAGCCTCCAACAGGGGGGAAGGGAAAAACTGTTTTTT
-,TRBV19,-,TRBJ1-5,CASRGVGSWDQPQHF,TGTGCCAGTAGAGGGGTCGGGTCTTGGGATCAGCCCCAGCATTTT
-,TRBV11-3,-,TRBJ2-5,CASSLDPSLDGGETQYF,TGTGCCAGCAGCTTAGATCCAAGCTTGGACGGGGGAGAGACCCAGTACTTC